This TCR beta chain was captured by sequencing in a study of identical twins. Germline CDR1 reads LGHNA; CDR2 reads YNFKEQ. V dropped 3 bases and J dropped 5; count of bases not matched to a gene: 10. The CDR3 loop spans 16 amino acids. Study-wide points: Alpha sequences out of frame and shared by twins had excess low generation probability. Reduced insertions were recorded for abundant cord blood beta clonotypes, with no such pattern in memory repertoires.

Carrying unique molecular identifiers, the cDNA also gained a universal primer site through template switching. TCRdb re-called the 5' RACE reads with MiXCR, one entry per CDR3 protein. The table includes about 100,000 distinct CDR3 sequences, under 6.5% detected once. At least ten counts were recorded for this clonotype. Its matching antigen is unknown. Sequencing was carried out using memory T cells sorted from blood. The rearrangement uses TRBV4-2 and TRBJ2-7; 10 bases line up with TRBD1. The TCR sequence derives from a woman aged 45 to 65 in good health. The DNA of the CDR3 is TGTGCCAGCAGCCAGGGGACAGGGGTGAATTTAGACGAGCAGTACTTC. Its translation: CASSQGTGVNLDEQYF.